A selection of T cell receptor beta chains follows, all from one sample in a study of cytotoxic CD8 clonotypes in ibrutinib-treated CLL. TCRdb's copy holds only in-frame clones and misses some; the assay was immunoSEQ multiplex PCR. The sample includes 140,000 or so clones, roughly three quarters of them seen just once. The starting material was PBMCs, obtained after 12 months of ibrutinib treatment. Source of these receptors: a human donor with chronic lymphocytic leukemia. Both conserved end residues are part of each CDR3. The order of the fields is clone size, J gene, V gene, CDR3 protein. Rows may omit the clone size; those that give it use once, few, many or a size class.

abundance: once; j_gene: TRBJ1-2; v_gene: TRBV28; CDR3aa: CASSLTGQAGSYGYTF
abundance: few; j_gene: TRBJ2-3; v_gene: TRBV7-9; CDR3aa: CASSSQGNTQYF
abundance: .; j_gene: TRBJ2-3; v_gene: TRBV6-5; CDR3aa: CASSLRREPDTQYF
abundance: .; j_gene: TRBJ1-2; v_gene: TRBV14; CDR3aa: CASSQTPTGLYGYTF
abundance: .; j_gene: TRBJ2-2; v_gene: TRBV7-2; CDR3aa: CASSLAGAGKNTGELFF
abundance: .; j_gene: TRBJ1-5; v_gene: TRBV7-2; CDR3aa: CASSPSGVSNQPQHF
abundance: .; j_gene: TRBJ1-3; v_gene: TRBV6-5; CDR3aa: CASSYSVGAGNTIYF
abundance: .; j_gene: TRBJ1-5; v_gene: TRBV30; CDR3aa: CAWSDVRDRGWNQPQHF
abundance: .; j_gene: TRBJ1-2; v_gene: TRBV5-6; CDR3aa: CASSSQQGNNYGYTF
abundance: once; j_gene: TRBJ2-3; v_gene: TRBV6-6; CDR3aa: CASSYVSTDTQYF
abundance: .; j_gene: TRBJ2-3; v_gene: TRBV4-2; CDR3aa: CASSQGGASTDTQYF
abundance: .; j_gene: TRBJ1-3; v_gene: TRBV4-2; CDR3aa: CASSQEREDTIYF
abundance: few; j_gene: TRBJ2-2; v_gene: TRBV28; CDR3aa: CASRLSWESDIGELFF
abundance: .; j_gene: TRBJ2-6; v_gene: TRBV4-3; CDR3aa: CASSQDSDGHPGTNVLTF
abundance: .; j_gene: TRBJ2-3; v_gene: TRBV29-1; CDR3aa: CSVRTTDTQYF
abundance: .; j_gene: TRBJ2-3; v_gene: TRBV7-3; CDR3aa: CASSSGTYTDTQYF
abundance: .; j_gene: TRBJ1-3; v_gene: TRBV18; CDR3aa: CASSKDSWNFGNTIYF